This T cell receptor beta chain derives from a study of T-cell memory formation after mild COVID-19 (dated by TCRdb to 2020 to 2023). With regard to the full study: TCR sequence clusters from the two donors were largely donor specific. In a couple of donors, T-cell clones that expanded and contracted after mild COVID-19 were tracked by sequencing TCRalpha and TCRbeta repertoires over time. The cohort comprised two young, previously healthy adult volunteers, one female and one male.

Data came from an Illumina NovaSeq 6000. TCRalpha and TCRbeta cDNA libraries were constructed by 5'RACE with constant-segment primers, with sample barcodes and unique molecular identifiers being introduced. RNA was extracted from every sample with Trizol reagent. Library amplification was performed in two PCR steps, and a second sample barcode and Illumina TruSeq adapters were introduced in the second step. Sequencing of libraries was performed on an Illumina NovaSeq with 2 x 150 bp paired-end reads. The authors' pipeline ran thus. Demultiplexing of reads and collapsing into UMI-guided consensus sequences were performed with migec v1.2.7. Using mixcr v2.1.11, UMI consensuses were aligned to TRA and TRB V and J templates and then assembled into clonotypes. A clonotype was counted as expanded or contracted only when both edgeR and NoisET called the clonotype significant, with the noise models trained on biological replicates. For edgeR calls, the cutoffs were a false discovery rate-adjusted p below 0.01 and a log2 fold-change threshold of 1. As an exploratory analysis of dynamics, max-normalized trajectories of the 1000 most abundant clonotypes were examined by PCA with hierarchical clustering. Separately sequenced CD4+ and CD8+ repertoires were used to assign the CD4 or CD8 phenotype of responding clones. Through fastp at Q25 and MiXCR, TCRdb rebuilt clones from the public reads, retaining in-frame beta chains. Entries are consolidated by CDR3 protein sequence, retaining the most common genes and DNA. The V and J calls shown here were made by TCRdb, not taken from the authors' results. The sample table shows over 50,000 distinct CDR3 sequences, and 9.3% are seen once. Over 9.5% of the sample is held by the ten biggest clonotypes.

Ficoll-Paque density gradient centrifugation was the method used to isolate PBMCs. What the work shows at the level of the full study, not this receptor alone: Clones that contracted from day 15 to 85 showed balanced CD4/CD8 phenotypes, whereas a second wave of clones that expanded from day 15 to 37 leaned towards CD4+. The study included only two mild cases, and larger cohorts that include severe cases with pre-infection samples were judged to be necessary. Some responding clones were detected in pre-infection memory, suggesting pre-existing cross-reactive memory T cells joined the SARS-CoV-2 response. Contracting CD4+ clones were found mainly in CM and EM memory subsets, while CD8+ clones were enriched in EMRA. SARS-CoV-2 specificity of the second-wave clones peaking on day 37 was not confirmed.

In the germline V gene, CDR1 corresponds to SGHVS and CDR2 to FQNEAQ. V was cut back by 0 bases and J by 1 base, leaving a gap of 10 bases between them. From the cysteine through the phenylalanine, the CDR3 covers 15 amino acids. Only CDR3 DNA remains: 45 bases, in frame from the first base. This clonotype was recorded many times. It lacks a known antigen. The input lacks base qualities; no much larger clone sits a single base away. The material sequenced was PBMCs or a T cell subset sorted from them (not recorded which). The V and J genes are TRBV7-8 and TRBJ2-7; tentative D gene TRBD1, with 5 bases matching. The clonotype was recovered from an adult woman who had mild COVID-19 (a few samples of this study predate the infection). The sample titles of this study are shuffled in the database, so cell type and time point are left out; the donor was told from shared clones. CDR3 sequence: CASSLAGSGSYEQYF. The sequence in DNA is TGTGCCAGCAGCTTAGCTGGGTCAGGGTCCTACGAGCAGTACTTC.